The 20 T cell receptor beta chains below come from one sample, sequenced in a study of chemoradiotherapy in HPV16-positive cancers. Assay: immunoSEQ multiplex PCR; the TCRdb copy retains only in-frame clones and omits some. The table lists under 15,000 clones, about 90% of them singletons. This sample comprised blood, obtained from a patient who underwent chemoradiotherapy. Source of these receptors: a human donor with HPV-associated anogenital cancer.

The genes are TRBV7-6 and TRBJ2-1; D not resolved. In germline, CDR1 is SGHVS, CDR2 FNYEAQ. The V gene lost 1 base and the J gene lost 9 bases, with 10 bases spanning the gap. The CDR3 consists of 13 residues. CDR3 bases: TGTGCCAGCAGCTTAGACACGTATACTGAGCAGTTCTTC. It codes for CASSLDTYTEQFF.

The chain joins TRBV18 to TRBJ1-1; no reliable D call. The V gene's germline CDR1 is KGHSH and CDR2 LQKENI. The CDR3 covers 14 residues. Deletions cut 3 bases from V and 3 bases from J, with 11 bases between. CDR3 DNA: TGTGCCAGCTCACCGAGGGAGGGTGACACTGAAGCTTTCTTT. Amino acid sequence: CASSPREGDTEAFF.

The CDR3 nucleotides read TGTGCCAGTAGTATCACTAGCGGGGGTCTCTCCTACAATGAGCAGTTCTTC. Its protein product is CASSITSGGLSYNEQFF. The gene calls are TRBV19 and TRBJ2-1; 11 bases match TRBD2. Trimming removed 3 bases from V and 0 bases from J; junction bases left unmatched: 4. Germline V lookup: CDR1 LNHDA, CDR2 SQIVND (reference sequence). The CDR3 runs 17 residues.

The V call is TRBV10-3, the J call TRBJ1-1, with 8 nucleotides matching TRBD1. V trimming: 10 bases; J trimming: 4 bases; junction bases outside the gene matches: 5. The CDR3 runs to 12 residues. Germline CDR1 and CDR2: ENHRY and SYGVKD. CDR3 sequence reads: CATRQGSTEAFF. In DNA form, the CDR3 reads TGTGCCACTCGACAGGGGAGCACTGAAGCTTTCTTT.

The rearrangement links TRBV5-1 to TRBJ2-1, with 10 bases identical to TRBD2. Germline lookup yields CDR1 SGHRS and CDR2 YFSETQ. Trimming removed 0 bases from V and 7 bases from J; junction bases left unmatched: 4. The CDR3 is made up of 15 amino acids. CDR3 amino acids: CASSLASGGRNEQFF. The CDR3 DNA is TGCGCCAGCAGCTTGGCTAGCGGGGGACGAAATGAGCAGTTCTTC.

The rearrangement uses TRBV7-9 and TRBJ2-1, with unresolved D. Germline V lookup: CDR1 SEHNR, CDR2 FQNEAQ (reference sequence). Trimming left V 4 bases short and J 4 bases short, with 8 bases between. The CDR3 loop spans 13 amino acids. The CDR3 bases are TGTGCCAGCAGCTCCGCAACTTACAATGAGCAGTTCTTC. Amino acid sequence: CASSSATYNEQFF. The complete variable domain, with remaining parts taken from reference TRBV7-9 and TRBJ2-1, reads DTGVSQNPRHKITKRGQNVTFRCDPISEHNRLYWYRQTLGQGPEFLTYFQNEAQLEKSRLLSDRFSAERPKGSFSTLEIQRTEQGDSAMYLCASSSATYNEQFFGPGTRLTVL.

The V and J genes are TRBV7-9 and TRBJ1-2, with D hard to call. Trimming took off 1 base at V and 2 bases at J, with 8 bases between the two ends. CDR1 and CDR2 from the germline V gene are SEHNR and FQNEAQ (reference sequence). This CDR3 has 14 residues. The CDR3 loop is CASSLGVTNYGYTF. The CDR3 bases are TGTGCCAGCAGCTTAGGCGTTACGAACTATGGCTACACCTTC.

V is TRBV27 and J is TRBJ2-1; no clear D. V lost 8 bases, J lost 0 bases, and 17 bases lay in between. Looked up from germline, CDR1 is MNHEY and CDR2 is SMNVEV (reference sequence). The CDR3 has 16 residues. The CDR3 bases are TGTGCCAGCGGAATGCACGCACTGAACTCCTACAATGAGCAGTTCTTC. This gives the protein CASGMHALNSYNEQFF.

This chain links TRBV6-1 with TRBJ1-6, with 8 bases that match TRBD1. Per germline, CDR1 MNHNS and CDR2 SASEGT. CDR3 length: 14 amino acids. V shed 5 bases and J 8 bases; nucleotides not matched to a gene: 5. CDR3 nucleotide sequence: TGTGCCAGCAGTAGACAGGGGTCGGATTCACCCCTCCACTTT. Translating it yields CASSRQGSDSPLHF.

The chain links TRBV30 to TRBJ1-1; D uncertain. The ends were cut back, 6 bases at V and 3 bases at J, with 8 bases in the middle. This CDR3 is 11 amino acids long. Germline CDR1 and CDR2: GTSNPN and SVGIG (reference sequence). The CDR3: CACKADTEAFF. CDR3 nucleotide sequence: TGTGCCTGCAAAGCGGACACTGAAGCTTTCTTT.

The chain combines TRBV2 with TRBJ2-6, with D possibly being TRBD1 (6 bases). The V gene lost 11 bases and the J gene lost 3 bases, with 14 bases spanning the gap. The CDR3 has 14 residues. Looked up from germline, CDR1 is SNHLY and CDR2 is FYNNEI. CDR3: CALSRGSGANVLTF. In DNA, the CDR3 is TGTGCCCTTAGCAGGGGAAGTGGGGCCAACGTCCTGACTTTC.

This chain uses TRBV11-2 with TRBJ2-3; no reliable D call. The CDR3 covers 12 residues. The germline gives CDR1 SGHAT, CDR2 FQNNGV. V shed 1 base and J shed 6 bases, with 5 bases lying between them. CDR3 in DNA: TGTGCCAGCAGCTTAGGCTACGATACGCAGTATTTT. Translation gives CASSLGYDTQYF.

CDR3 bases: TGTGCCAGCAGTCCCCGGGCTAGCACAGATACGCAGTATTTT. Residues: CASSPRASTDTQYF. This chain uses TRBV6-1 with TRBJ2-3, with D uncertain. CDR1 is MNHNS, CDR2 SASEGT, per germline. There are 14 residues in the CDR3. V lost 5 bases, J lost 0 bases, and 9 bases lay in between.

The chain carries TRBV6-1 and TRBJ2-7; D unclear. Germline V gene sequence: CDR1 MNHNS, CDR2 SASEGT. Trimming shortened V by 3 bases and J by 1 base, and 4 bases separated the two germline ends. This CDR3 comprises 12 residues. The DNA of the CDR3 is TGTGCCAGCAGTGATCCGTCCTACGAGCAGTACTTC. It codes for CASSDPSYEQYF.

This clone has only one observation. This rearrangement joins TRBV7-2 to TRBJ2-4; weak D call: TRBD2 (7 bases). Between the trimmed V and J ends, which lost 1 base and 1 base, there was a span of 17 bases. The germline gives CDR1 SGHTA, CDR2 FQGNSA. The CDR3 sequence is 18 residues long. For the CDR3, the DNA is TGTGCCAGCAGCTTAGAAGGGCGGGGGCGGGCTGCCAAAAACATTCAGTACTTC. Translated, it gives CASSLEGRGRAAKNIQYF.

The chain uses TRBV2 and TRBJ2-2, with 9 bases matching TRBD2. J gave up 7 bases and V 4 bases, and 10 bases lay outside the gene matches. This CDR3 comprises 16 residues. From germline, CDR1 is SNHLY and CDR2 FYNNEI. The CDR3 loop reads CASSVWIAGEDGELFF. The CDR3, as DNA: TGTGCCAGCAGTGTGTGGATAGCGGGGGAGGACGGGGAGCTGTTTTTT.

The chain carries TRBV1 and TRBJ2-5. TRBV1 is termed a pseudogene. This CDR3 has 12 amino acids. CDR3 sequence: CTSSRDRETQYF. CDR3 DNA sequence: TGCACCAGCAGCCGCGATAGGGAGACCCAGTACTTC.

V is TRBV30 and J is TRBJ2-7; 7 bases map to TRBD1. V dropped 1 base and J dropped 3; count of bases not matched to a gene: 6. Per germline, CDR1 GTSNPN and CDR2 SVGIG (reference sequence). This CDR3 comprises 14 residues. CDR3 protein: CAWSEQGWYYEQYF. CDR3 nucleotide sequence: TGTGCCTGGAGTGAACAGGGGTGGTACTACGAGCAGTACTTC.

This chain joins TRBV7-9 and TRBJ2-2; 8 bases agree with TRBD2. The CDR3 runs 14 residues. With V trimmed by 6 bases and J by 5 bases, 5 bases remained unmatched. Germline lookup yields CDR1 SEHNR and CDR2 FQNEAQ (reference sequence). CDR3 region: CASRRLAQTGELFF. Here the CDR3 DNA reads TGTGCCAGCAGACGACTAGCGCAGACCGGGGAGCTGTTTTTT.

The chain joins TRBV7-2 to TRBJ1-1, with 7 bases identical to TRBD1. V lost 3 bases, J lost 4 bases, and 5 bases stayed unmatched. CDR3 length: 14 residues. Germline CDR1 and CDR2: SGHTA and FQGNSA. CDR3 coding DNA: TGTGCCAGCAGCTTGGCTCAGGGGGGCACTGAAGCTTTCTTT. Its protein is CASSLAQGGTEAFF.